The text below deals with one TCR beta chain. The source of the sample is a study of blood T cell repertoires in COVID-19. Profiling relied on immunoSEQ multiplex PCR, and the TCRdb table lists in-frame clones only, not all of them. Here the sample spans approximately 110,000 clones, about 90% being singletons. V shed 1 base, J shed 7 bases, and the junction held 9 bases outside the gene matches. The CDR3 runs 15 residues. The germline gives CDR1 MNHNS, CDR2 SASEGT. The chain joins TRBV6-1 to TRBJ1-1; 7 bases line up with TRBD1. The sequence derives from a woman between 45 and 65 years old with acute or convalescent COVID-19. Material: peripheral blood. CDR3 in DNA: TGTGCCAGCAGTGAAGTGGGACAGTGGATGGGTGAAGCTTTCTTT. It codes for CASSEVGQWMGEAFF.